This entry lists 28 T cell receptor beta chains sequenced from one sample in a study of blood T cells in healthy people across ages (dated by TCRdb to between 2015 and 2017). Libraries were built with 5' RACE. The data were produced on an Illumina HiSeq 2500. A second PCR of roughly 7 to 12 cycles was performed with a sample-barcoded 5' primer and a J-beta primer mix. TCRdb reprocessed the public reads (quality trimming at Q25 with fastp, clone calling with MiXCR) and kept in-frame beta chains. Each CDR3 protein appears once, grouped with its most common genes and DNA. For this sample the table gives about 1.7 million distinct CDR3 sequences, of which 28% were detected only once. The ten largest clonotypes hold 7.7% of the sample. The sequencing sample was made of blood. Every receptor here comes from a woman aged 30 to 39 in good health.

This clonotype was recorded many times. The chain has TRBV2 and TRBJ1-5; tentative D call: TRBD1 (5 bases). The CDR3 consists of 13 residues. V was shortened by 7 bases and J by 4 bases, with 11 bases between the two germline ends. In germline, CDR1 is SNHLY, CDR2 FYNNEI. The CDR3 spells CASTRQTNQPQHF. In nucleotides, the CDR3 is TGTGCCAGCACCCGACAGACGAATCAGCCCCAGCATTTT.

CDR3 sequence reads: CASSLVSGVYGYTF. Written as DNA, the CDR3 is TGTGCCAGCAGTTTAGTGAGCGGGGTCTATGGCTACACCTTC. The V gene is TRBV28, the J gene TRBJ1-2; D remains ambiguous. V was pared by 2 bases and J by 4 bases, with 11 bases between. Germline lookup yields CDR1 MDHEN and CDR2 SYDVKM. The CDR3 is made up of 14 amino acids.

This rearrangement joins TRBV10-3 to TRBJ2-7; 9 nucleotides align to TRBD2. V was clipped by 2 bases and J by 2 bases; unmatched bases: 10. Looked up from germline, CDR1 is ENHRY and CDR2 is SYGVKD. The CDR3 spans 17 residues. This CDR3 is CAISEGTSSDVPYEQYF. CDR3 nucleotides: TGTGCCATCAGTGAGGGGACTAGCTCCGACGTCCCCTACGAGCAGTACTTC.

Note on this clonotype: One junction end disagrees with the germline gene, perhaps due to a read error. V gene TRBV5-1 combines with J gene TRBJ2-1; D ambiguous. The CDR3 is 15 residues long. Germline values: CDR1 SGHRS, CDR2 YFSETQ. CDR3 nucleotides: TGCGCCAACAGCTTGGACGGTAGCTCCTACAATGAGCAGTTCTTC. It encodes CANSLDGSSYNEQFF.

The J gene is TRBJ2-3, the V gene TRBV7-9, with D unclear. The length of the CDR3 is 13 residues. V gave up 5 bases and J gave up 2 bases, with 8 bases separating them. CDR1 SEHNR and CDR2 FQNEAQ come from the germline V gene (reference sequence). In nucleotides, the CDR3 is TGTGCCAGCAGCGATACCATCACAGATACGCAGTATTTT. This translates into CASSDTITDTQYF.

The V and J genes are TRBV28 and TRBJ2-7; D perhaps matches TRBD2 (5 bases). The CDR3 spans 15 residues. The germline V gene encodes CDR1 MDHEN and CDR2 SYDVKM. V was clipped by 7 bases and J by 4 bases, with 20 bases between them. This CDR3 is CASKVAAGHVYEQYF. In DNA, the CDR3 is TGTGCCAGCAAGGTCGCGGCGGGTCATGTATACGAGCAGTACTTC.

This clonotype has more than one count but fewer than ten. The J gene is TRBJ2-1, the V gene TRBV6-2 or TRBV6-3; D is possibly TRBD2 (6 bases). Germline V gene data show CDR1 as MNHEY and CDR2 as SVGEGT. Between the trimmed V and J ends, which lost 2 bases and 7 bases, there was a span of 18 bases. The CDR3 is made up of 16 amino acids. This CDR3 is CASSYGHSGGRNEQFF. For the CDR3, the DNA is TGTGCCAGCAGTTACGGACATTCTGGGGGGAGGAATGAGCAGTTCTTC.

The rearrangement joins TRBV2 to TRBJ1-5; the D gene is possibly TRBD1 (5 bases). The CDR3 totals 13 residues. Germline-derived CDR1 and CDR2 are SNHLY and FYNNEI. The V and J ends lost 8 bases and 6 bases respectively, with 14 bases between them. The CDR3 loop reads CASLGEIGQPQHF. In DNA, the CDR3 is TGTGCCAGCCTGGGGGAGATTGGTCAGCCCCAGCATTTT.

The chain has TRBV14 and TRBJ2-5; D gene ambiguous. Looked up from germline, CDR1 is SGHDN and CDR2 is FVKESK. The CDR3 covers 14 residues. V was clipped by 2 bases and J by 5 bases, with 12 bases between them. CDR3 sequence reads: CASSQSPGDETQYF. The CDR3 region has the DNA TGTGCCAGCAGCCAATCGCCCGGAGATGAGACCCAGTACTTC.

J is TRBJ2-7 and V is TRBV28; 11 bases are shared with TRBD1. The V gene end was trimmed by 6 bases and the J gene end by 5 bases; junction bases not matched to a gene: 9. Germline CDR1 reads MDHEN; CDR2 reads SYDVKM. The CDR3 consists of 15 residues. CDR3 DNA sequence: TGTGCCAGCAGGACATGGAGGACAGGGGGCAACGAGCAGTACTTC. Translating gives CASRTWRTGGNEQYF.

The J gene is TRBJ2-7, the V gene TRBV7-2, with D possibly TRBD1 on 5 matching bases. CDR1 and CDR2 from the germline V gene are SGHTA and FQGNSA. Deletions cut 4 bases from V and 10 bases from J, with 11 bases between. The CDR3 is 11 amino acids. CDR3 DNA: TGTGCCAGCAGCTCCATGGGGCCCCAGTACTTC. This encodes CASSSMGPQYF.

V usage is TRBV4-2 and J usage is TRBJ2-5; D may be TRBD2 (6 bases). Germline V lookup: CDR1 LGHNA, CDR2 YNFKEQ. Trimming pared 3 bases from V and 1 base from J, leaving 12 bases between. CDR3 length: 15 residues. The DNA of the CDR3 is TGTGCCAGCAGCCACCGCCGGGACTCCCAAGAGACCCAGTACTTC. Its protein is CASSHRRDSQETQYF.

The chain couples TRBV20-1 to TRBJ1-2; 7 bases align to TRBD1. The CDR3 length is 15 residues. Per the germline V gene, CDR1 is DFQATT and CDR2 is SNEGSKA (reference sequence). With V trimmed by 3 bases and J by 0 bases, 7 bases remained unmatched. Written as DNA, the CDR3 is TGCAGTGCTAGGGGCCAGGGGGGAGCTAACTATGGCTACACCTTC. This codes for CSARGQGGANYGYTF.

The chain couples TRBV2 to TRBJ1-2, with D unclear. V lost 8 bases to trimming and J lost 8 bases, with 18 bases between them. CDR3 length: 13 residues. Germline V gene sequence: CDR1 SNHLY, CDR2 FYNNEI. CDR3 sequence: CASGDSFRRGYTF. The CDR3 bases are TGTGCCAGCGGAGACTCCTTCCGGAGGGGCTACACCTTC. Filled out from reference TRBV2 and TRBJ1-2, the complete variable domain reads EPEVTQTPSHQVTQMGQEVILRCVPISNHLYFYWYRQILGQKVEFLVSFYNNEISEKSEIFDDQFSVERPDGSNFTLKIRSTKLEDSAMYFCASGDSFRRGYTFGSGTRLTVV.

This clonotype appeared many times. The chain recombines TRBV12-3 or TRBV12-4 with TRBJ2-7; TRBD1 matches 9 bases. CDR3 length: 14 residues. V lost 2 bases to trimming and J lost 3 bases; unmatched junction nucleotides: 2. The CDR3 loop reads CASSLKGQGYEQYF. The CDR3 DNA is TGTGCCAGCAGTTTAAAGGGACAGGGCTACGAGCAGTACTTC.

This clonotype was recorded at least ten times. The chain couples TRBV9 to TRBJ2-7, with 9 positions matching TRBD1. The CDR3 has 12 residues. Trimming cost V 4 bases and J 10 bases; bases outside gene matches: 6. Germline V gene data show CDR1 as SGDLS and CDR2 as YYNGEE. CDR3: CASSPEGQGQYF. The CDR3 nucleotides read TGTGCCAGCAGCCCAGAGGGACAGGGACAGTACTTC.

This clonotype was detected ten times or more. The V call is TRBV11-2, the J call TRBJ2-6; D is unresolved. Germline CDR1 reads SGHAT; CDR2 reads FQNNGV. The CDR3 has 17 residues. Trimming removed 10 bases from V and 0 bases from J, with 19 bases in between. The CDR3 protein is CATSRGVLFSGANVLTF. The CDR3 DNA reads TGTGCCACCTCGAGAGGAGTTTTATTCTCTGGGGCCAACGTCCTGACTTTC.

In its sample, this clonotype was seen a few times. The V and J genes are TRBV28 and TRBJ2-3; 9 bases match TRBD1. With 6 bases clipped from V and 3 bases from J, the junction kept 7 bases outside the gene matches. This CDR3 is built from 15 residues. CDR1 is MDHEN, CDR2 SYDVKM, per germline. CDR3 nucleotide sequence: TGTGCCAGCAGACCATGGGGACAGGGAACAGATACGCAGTATTTT. It translates to CASRPWGQGTDTQYF.

This chain links TRBV15 with TRBJ2-1; D unresolved. CDR3 size: 15 residues. V lost 6 bases to trimming and J lost 8 bases, with 20 bases between them. The V gene's germline CDR1 is LNHNV and CDR2 YYDKDF (reference sequence). For the CDR3, the DNA is TGTGCCACCAGGCACTCCGGAATAGCCTCGGATGAGCAGTTCTTC. It encodes CATRHSGIASDEQFF.

V gene TRBV5-5 combines with J gene TRBJ1-1; tentative D call: TRBD1 (5 bases). Trimming left V 4 bases short and J 6 bases short, with 16 bases between. CDR1 SGHKS and CDR2 YYEKEE come from the germline V gene (reference sequence). The CDR3 has 14 amino acids. The CDR3 protein is CASSLGSGYSEAFF. CDR3 nucleotides: TGTGCCAGCAGCCTGGGGTCAGGGTATTCTGAAGCTTTCTTT.

In this sample, this clonotype turned up a few times. V gene TRBV5-1 combines with J gene TRBJ2-3, with 7 bases identical to TRBD2. CDR1 and CDR2 (germline): SGHRS, YFSETQ. The CDR3 is 17 residues long. The ends lost 0 bases at V and 0 bases at J; junction bases unmatched: 7. DNA of the CDR3: TGCGCCAGCAGCTTGGAGGGCTACGGGGGGAGCACAGATACGCAGTATTTT. Amino acid sequence: CASSLEGYGGSTDTQYF. Filled out from reference TRBV5-1 and TRBJ2-3, the complete variable domain reads KAGVTQTPRYLIKTRGQQVTLSCSPISGHRSVSWYQQTPGQGLQFLFEYFSETQRNKGNFPGRFSGRQFSNSRSEMNVSTLELGDSALYLCASSLEGYGGSTDTQYFGPGTRLTVL.

This clonotype was seen more than once but under ten times. This chain uses TRBV20-1 with TRBJ2-5; TRBD1 aligns across 9 bases. The CDR3 extends over 13 amino acids. J lost 2 bases, V lost 6 bases, and 4 bases had no gene match. Germline V lookup: CDR1 DFQATT, CDR2 SNEGSKA (reference sequence). In nucleotides, the CDR3 is TGCAGTGCCATTGACAGGGGGCAAGAGACCCAGTACTTC. Protein: CSAIDRGQETQYF.

V gene TRBV20-1 combines with J gene TRBJ2-3; no firm D call. V gave up 0 bases and J gave up 0 bases, with 7 bases separating them. CDR1 is DFQATT and CDR2 is SNEGSKA in the germline V gene (reference sequence). This CDR3 has 14 residues. The CDR3 loop reads CSARDHRSTDTQYF. CDR3 coding DNA: TGCAGTGCTAGAGATCATCGCAGCACAGATACGCAGTATTTT.

V gene TRBV29-1 combines with J gene TRBJ2-5; no reliable D call. This CDR3 comprises 11 residues. The V and J ends lost 7 bases and 3 bases respectively, with 9 bases between them. CDR1 and CDR2 (germline): SQVTM, ANQGSEA. CDR3 protein: CSAEMEETQYF. In DNA form, the CDR3 reads TGCAGCGCTGAGATGGAAGAGACCCAGTACTTC.

This clonotype was seen ten or more times. The chain carries TRBV7-6 and TRBJ2-5; D gene ambiguous. This CDR3 contains 15 residues. Germline assignment: CDR1 SGHVS and CDR2 FNYEAQ. The ends were cut back, 0 bases at V and 2 bases at J, with 10 bases in the middle. DNA for the CDR3: TGTGCCAGCAGCTTAGCGCCATTGCGGCAAGAGACCCAGTACTTC. Its protein product is CASSLAPLRQETQYF.

As to this clonotype: One base away lies a much larger clone, so this may be a sequencing read error. The CDR3 DNA reads TGCAGCGTTGAGCGGCGGGGCGGGGAGACCCAGTACTTC. This gives the protein CSVERRGGETQYF. V gene TRBV29-1 combines with J gene TRBJ2-5, with D possibly TRBD2 on 6 matching bases. V lost 3 bases and J 5 bases, leaving 13 bases between the germline ends. Per germline, CDR1 SQVTM and CDR2 ANQGSEA. The CDR3 sequence is 13 residues long.

This clonotype has only a few counts. The chain has TRBV24-1 and TRBJ2-1; 7 positions match TRBD2. Germline CDR1 reads KGHDR; CDR2 reads SFDVKD. Trimming took 5 bases from V and 7 from J; bases not matched to a gene: 7. The CDR3 has 14 amino acids. The CDR3 reads CATSGGPGGNEQFF. CDR3 sequence (DNA): TGTGCCACCAGTGGCGGTCCCGGGGGGAATGAGCAGTTCTTC.

In its sample, this clonotype was seen a few times. This chain joins TRBV6-2 or TRBV6-3 and TRBJ2-5, with 16 bases identical to TRBD2. CDR3 length: 15 residues. Germline values: CDR1 MNHEY, CDR2 SVGEGT. The V gene end was trimmed by 6 bases and the J gene end by 6 bases; junction bases not matched to a gene: 4. The CDR3 is CASSPGLAGGKTQYF. CDR3 in DNA: TGTGCCAGCAGCCCGGGACTAGCGGGGGGGAAGACCCAGTACTTC.